This T cell receptor beta chain was profiled in a study of T cell changes during pregnancy in multiple sclerosis. Here immunoSEQ multiplex PCR was the method, and the copy in TCRdb shows in-frame clones only, minus some. The table records 60,000 or so clones, about 90% of them present only once. This clone was recorded once. Germline V gene sequence: CDR1 SGHTA, CDR2 FQGNSA. This CDR3 is built from 18 residues. The V and J ends lost 4 bases and 5 bases, in that order; junction bases with no gene match: 20. This chain uses TRBV7-2 with TRBJ2-7; 7 bases are shared with TRBD1. This sequence originates from a female donor in good health, enrolled as a control in a pregnancy study. Specimen: CD4+ T cells from peripheral blood mononuclear cells, collected after pregnancy. The CDR3 here is CASSSFHLARQGWNEQYF. The CDR3 nucleotides are TGTGCCAGCAGCTCTTTCCATCTAGCCAGACAGGGATGGAACGAGCAGTACTTC. The full variable domain, with the rest looked up from reference TRBV7-2 and TRBJ2-7, is GAGVSQSPSNKVTEKGKDVELRCDPISGHTALYWYRQSLGQGLEFLIYFQGNSAPDKSGLPSDRFSAERTGGSVSTLTIQRTQQEDSAVYLCASSSFHLARQGWNEQYFGPGTRLTVT.